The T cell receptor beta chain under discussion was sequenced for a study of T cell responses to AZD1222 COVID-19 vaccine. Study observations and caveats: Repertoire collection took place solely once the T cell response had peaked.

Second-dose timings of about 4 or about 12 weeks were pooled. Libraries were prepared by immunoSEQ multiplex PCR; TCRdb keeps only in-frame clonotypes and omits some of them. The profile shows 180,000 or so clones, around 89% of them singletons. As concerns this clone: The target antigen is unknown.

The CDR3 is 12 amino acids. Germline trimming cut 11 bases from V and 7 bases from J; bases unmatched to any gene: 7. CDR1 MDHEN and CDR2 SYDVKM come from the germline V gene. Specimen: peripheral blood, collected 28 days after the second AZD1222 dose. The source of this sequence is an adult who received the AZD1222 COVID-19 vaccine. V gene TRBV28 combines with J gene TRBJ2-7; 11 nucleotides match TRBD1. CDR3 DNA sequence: TGTGCCTACGGGACAGGGGGTCGGGAGCAGTACTTC. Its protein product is CAYGTGGREQYF.